This T cell receptor (beta chain) was obtained from a study of T cell changes during pregnancy in multiple sclerosis. Here immunoSEQ multiplex PCR was the method, and the copy in TCRdb shows in-frame clones only, minus some. The data contain 40,000 to 45,000 clones, 75% to 90% of them singletons. CDR3 length: 15 residues. Per germline, CDR1 SNHLY and CDR2 FYNNEI. Trimming took 9 bases from V and 1 from J, leaving 16 bases between them. The chain has TRBV2 and TRBJ1-5; weak D call: TRBD1 (6 bases). Material: CD4+ T cells from peripheral blood mononuclear cells, obtained in the first trimester of pregnancy. This TCR was recovered from a female donor with multiple sclerosis, enrolled in a pregnancy study. CDR3 amino acids: CASALQGGSNQPQHF. CDR3 sequence (DNA): TGTGCCAGTGCCTTACAGGGTGGAAGCAATCAGCCCCAGCATTTT. Filled out from reference TRBV2 and TRBJ1-5, the complete variable domain reads EPEVTQTPSHQVTQMGQEVILRCVPISNHLYFYWYRQILGQKVEFLVSFYNNEISEKSEIFDDQFSVERPDGSNFTLKIRSTKLEDSAMYFCASALQGGSNQPQHFGDGTRLSIL.